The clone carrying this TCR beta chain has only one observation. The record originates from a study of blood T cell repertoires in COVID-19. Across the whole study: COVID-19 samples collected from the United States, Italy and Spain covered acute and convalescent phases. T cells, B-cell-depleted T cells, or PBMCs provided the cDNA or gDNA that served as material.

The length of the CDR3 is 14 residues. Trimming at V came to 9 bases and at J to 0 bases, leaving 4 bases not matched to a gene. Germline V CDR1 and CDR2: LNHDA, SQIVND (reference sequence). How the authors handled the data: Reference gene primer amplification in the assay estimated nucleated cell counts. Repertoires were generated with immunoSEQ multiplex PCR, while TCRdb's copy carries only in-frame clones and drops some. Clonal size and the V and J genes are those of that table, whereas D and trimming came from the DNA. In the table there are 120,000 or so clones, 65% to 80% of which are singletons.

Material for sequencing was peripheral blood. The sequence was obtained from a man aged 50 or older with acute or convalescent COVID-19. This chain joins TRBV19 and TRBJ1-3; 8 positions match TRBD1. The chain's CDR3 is CASDDRGSGNTIYF. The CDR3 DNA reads TGTGCCAGCGATGACAGGGGCTCTGGAAACACCATATATTTT.